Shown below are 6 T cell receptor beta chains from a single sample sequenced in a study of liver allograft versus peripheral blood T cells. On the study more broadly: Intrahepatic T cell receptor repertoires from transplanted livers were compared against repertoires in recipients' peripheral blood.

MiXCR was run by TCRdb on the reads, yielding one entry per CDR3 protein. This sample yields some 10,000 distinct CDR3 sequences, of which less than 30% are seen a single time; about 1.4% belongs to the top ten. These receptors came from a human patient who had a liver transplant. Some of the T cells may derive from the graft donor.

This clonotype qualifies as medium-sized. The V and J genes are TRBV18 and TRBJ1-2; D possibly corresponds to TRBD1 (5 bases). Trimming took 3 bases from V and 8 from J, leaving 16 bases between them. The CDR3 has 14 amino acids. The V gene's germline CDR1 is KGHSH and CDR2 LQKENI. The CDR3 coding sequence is TGTGCCAGCTCACCGGGGCAGGGATTTTGGGGCTACACCTTC. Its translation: CASSPGQGFWGYTF. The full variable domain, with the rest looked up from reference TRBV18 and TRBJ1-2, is NAGVMQNPRHLVRRRGQEARLRCSPMKGHSHVYWYRQLPEEGLKFMVYLQKENIIDESGMPKERFSAEFPKEGPSILRIQQVVRGDSAAYFCASSPGQGFWGYTFGSGTRLTVV.

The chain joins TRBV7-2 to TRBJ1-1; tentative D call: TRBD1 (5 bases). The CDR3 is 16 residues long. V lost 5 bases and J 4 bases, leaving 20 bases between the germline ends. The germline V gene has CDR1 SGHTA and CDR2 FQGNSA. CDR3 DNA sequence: TGTGCCAGCAGCCCCGGTCCGGGACGTTGGGGCACTGAAGCTTTCTTT. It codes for CASSPGPGRWGTEAFF.

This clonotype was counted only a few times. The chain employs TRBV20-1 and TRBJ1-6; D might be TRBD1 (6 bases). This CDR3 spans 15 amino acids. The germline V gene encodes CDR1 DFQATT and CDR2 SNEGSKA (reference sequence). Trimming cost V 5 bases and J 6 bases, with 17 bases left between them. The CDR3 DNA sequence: TGCAGTGCTGTACCTTGGACAGCTTCTAATTCACCCCTCCACTTT. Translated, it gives CSAVPWTASNSPLHF.

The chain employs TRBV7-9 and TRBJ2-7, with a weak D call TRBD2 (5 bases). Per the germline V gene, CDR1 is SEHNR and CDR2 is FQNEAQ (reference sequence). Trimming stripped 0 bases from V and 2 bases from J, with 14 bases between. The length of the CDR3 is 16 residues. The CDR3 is CASSLARTLKTYEQYF. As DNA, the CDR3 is TGTGCCAGCAGCTTAGCGCGGACTCTCAAGACCTACGAGCAGTACTTC.

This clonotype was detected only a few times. The CDR3 loop is CASSQDLPLAGRNEQFF. In nucleotides, the CDR3 is TGTGCCAGCAGCCAAGACCTCCCGCTAGCGGGAAGGAATGAGCAGTTCTTC. The rearrangement joins TRBV14 to TRBJ2-1; 9 positions agree with TRBD2. The trim removed 0 bases at V and 7 bases at J, leaving 10 bases unmatched. The germline gives CDR1 SGHDN, CDR2 FVKESK. The CDR3 sequence is 17 residues long.

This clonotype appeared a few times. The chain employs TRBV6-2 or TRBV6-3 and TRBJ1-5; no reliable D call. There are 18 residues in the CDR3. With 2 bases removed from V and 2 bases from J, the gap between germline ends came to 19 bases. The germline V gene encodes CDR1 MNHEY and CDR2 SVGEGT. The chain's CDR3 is CASSYLGGWGSGNQPQHF. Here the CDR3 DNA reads TGTGCCAGCAGTTACCTCGGAGGGTGGGGATCTGGCAATCAGCCCCAGCATTTT.